These 18 T cell receptor beta chains were all obtained from the same sample, sequenced in a study of monozygotic twins with inflammatory bowel disease. After re-calling the 5' RACE reads, TCRdb lists one entry per CDR3 protein, DNA absent. Its table lists a few hundred thousand distinct CDR3 sequences. The sequenced material came from blood. These receptors were taken from a human donor with ulcerative colitis or Crohn's disease, or a healthy co-twin of an affected twin (not recorded which).

J is TRBJ2-1 and V is TRBV7-2; TCRdb gives TRBD2 as the D gene, but with no DNA this cannot be confirmed. The CDR3 covers 17 residues. Per the germline V gene, CDR1 is SGHTA and CDR2 is FQGNSA. CDR3 sequence: CASSLVSSGSYGNEQFF.

The chain is built from TRBV6-1 and TRBJ2-1; lacking DNA, the TRBD1 call made by TCRdb goes unchecked. The CDR3 length is 15 residues. Looked up from germline, CDR1 is MNHNS and CDR2 is SASEGT. The CDR3 sequence is CASSGRDRSYNEQFF.

J is TRBJ2-2 and V is TRBV5-4. The CDR3 is made up of 14 amino acids. The germline CDR1 and CDR2 sequences are SGHNT and YYREEE (reference sequence). The CDR3 is CASSGSLNTGELFF.

The rearrangement links TRBV11-2 to TRBJ2-7. Germline loops: CDR1 SGHAT, CDR2 FQNNGV. The CDR3 extends over 14 amino acids. CDR3 residues: CASSLRDLPYEQYF.

The chain carries TRBV20-1 and TRBJ2-7; TCRdb outputs TRBD1, but without DNA this stays unchecked. CDR3 length: 15 residues. Germline V gives CDR1 DFQATT, CDR2 SNEGSKA (reference sequence). The CDR3 loop is CSARDPGQGLSEQYF.

The rearrangement links TRBV7-2 to TRBJ1-2; lacking DNA, the TRBD1 call made by TCRdb goes unchecked. CDR3 length equals 14 residues. Germline CDR1 reads SGHTA; CDR2 reads FQGNSA. The CDR3 sequence: CASSLYGGSYGYTF.

The CDR3 is CASKGGGLNTEAFF. This rearrangement joins TRBV5-1 to TRBJ1-1; the TCRdb call, TRBD1, lacks DNA for checking. The CDR3 totals 14 residues. Per germline, CDR1 SGHRS and CDR2 YFSETQ.

This rearrangement joins TRBV5-1 to TRBJ2-1; the D call of TRBD2 rests on TCRdb alone, since no DNA is present to check it. Germline assignment: CDR1 SGHRS and CDR2 YFSETQ. This CDR3 spans 16 amino acids. The CDR3 is CASSSIAGGVNNEQFF. Using reference TRBV5-1 and TRBJ2-1 for the parts outside the CDR3, the full variable domain is KAGVTQTPRYLIKTRGQQVTLSCSPISGHRSVSWYQQTPGQGLQFLFEYFSETQRNKGNFPGRFSGRQFSNSRSEMNVSTLELGDSALYLCASSSIAGGVNNEQFFGPGTRLTVL.

This chain links TRBV12-3 or TRBV12-4 with TRBJ1-2. The CDR3 is 14 amino acids. The CDR3 here is CASRPSGSNYGYTF.

V and J are TRBV3-1 and TRBJ2-3. The CDR3 loop spans 13 amino acids. CDR1 is LGHDT, CDR2 YNNKEL, per germline (reference sequence). CDR3: CASSHHSVDTQYF.

The J gene is TRBJ2-1, the V gene TRBV20-1; as DNA is missing, the TRBD2 call by TCRdb cannot be tested. Germline CDR1 and CDR2: DFQATT and SNEGSKA (reference sequence). The CDR3 has 16 residues. The CDR3 loop reads CSAYLAGERSYNEQFF.

This chain joins TRBV7-6 and TRBJ2-1; absent DNA, TCRdb's TRBD2 call cannot be checked. Germline V gene lookup returns CDR1 SGHVS and CDR2 FNYEAQ. The CDR3 runs to 14 residues. CDR3 amino acids: CASSLRGLAGFRFF.

The rearrangement links TRBV4-3 to TRBJ2-3; TCRdb's D call, TRBD1, is unchecked because there is no DNA. This CDR3 contains 15 residues. Germline CDR1 is LGHNA and CDR2 is YSLEER. The CDR3 region is CASSQGSGGRDTQYF.

The chain employs TRBV9 and TRBJ2-6. The CDR3 has 17 residues. The germline gives CDR1 SGDLS, CDR2 YYNGEE. CDR3 region: CASSVRVQGSGANVLTF.

The chain is built from TRBV5-1 and TRBJ2-2; TCRdb proposes TRBD1, but this gene call is untestable without DNA. Germline V gene lookup returns CDR1 SGHRS and CDR2 YFSETQ. This CDR3 has 16 residues. Here the CDR3 reads CASSASGTVNTGELFF.

The CDR3 loop is CASSFLQDGGGKLFF. The chain employs TRBV7-9 and TRBJ1-4; the TCRdb D gene call, TRBD1, has no DNA to confirm it. The CDR3 consists of 15 residues. Germline V lookup: CDR1 SEHNR, CDR2 FQNEAQ (reference sequence).

This chain joins TRBV29-1 and TRBJ2-2; checking the TCRdb D call of TRBD2 is not possible without DNA. The CDR3 consists of 14 residues. Germline V gene data show CDR1 as SQVTM and CDR2 as ANQGSEA. The chain's CDR3 is CSVASGTTTGELFF.

This sequence joins TRBV4-1 and TRBJ1-4; no DNA is available, so the TRBD1 call from TCRdb remains unchecked. Germline V CDR1 and CDR2: MGHRA, YSYEKL. The CDR3 extends over 15 amino acids. CDR3 loop: CASSQNPDRAEKLFF.